This T cell receptor (beta chain) was recovered during a study of graft-versus-host responses after intestinal transplantation. Turning to the study itself: Multivisceral, liver-intestinal, or isolated intestinal transplants were received by the recipients.

Some clones are missing from TCRdb's copy, which holds only in-frame ones; the method was immunoSEQ multiplex PCR. The repertoire holds some 130,000 clones, with around 90% as singletons. Per germline, CDR1 SQVTM and CDR2 ANQGSEA. Trimming pared 7 bases from V and 5 bases from J, leaving 14 bases between. There are 13 residues in the CDR3. Study-level results: Allograft clonal ratios (graft-versus-host to host-versus-graft) were high in patients who had graft-donor T cell macrochimerism. GvH clones turned up in recipient marrow; some had shown up first in ileum or blood.

As to this clone: What it binds is unknown.

The sequences come from unstimulated CD4+ T cells sorted from spleen or lymph node cells, collected before intestinal transplant. This clonotype originated in a human donor who received an intestinal transplant. V and J are TRBV29-1 and TRBJ1-4, with D tentatively TRBD1 (5 bases). The chain's CDR3 is CSARTGGNEKLFF. Here the CDR3 DNA reads TGCAGCGCCAGGACCGGGGGGAATGAAAAACTGTTTTTT.